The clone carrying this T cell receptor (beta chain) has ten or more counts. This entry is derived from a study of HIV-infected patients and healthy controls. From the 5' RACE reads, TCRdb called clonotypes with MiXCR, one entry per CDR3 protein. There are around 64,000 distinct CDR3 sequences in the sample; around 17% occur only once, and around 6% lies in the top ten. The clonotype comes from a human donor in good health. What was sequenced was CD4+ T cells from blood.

CDR3 region: CASSQSRQGAYEQYF. The DNA for the CDR3 is TGCGCCAGCAGCCAGTCTCGACAGGGGGCCTACGAGCAGTACTTC. The chain uses TRBV4-3 and TRBJ2-7, with 9 bases lining up with TRBD1. CDR3 length: 15 amino acids. CDR1 is LGHNA and CDR2 is YSLEER in the germline V gene. V shed 3 bases, J shed 2 bases, and the junction held 5 bases outside the gene matches.